Listed below are T cell receptor beta chains from one sample, sequenced in a study of STAT5B mutations in CD4+ large granular lymphocyte leukemia. TCRdb keeps only in-frame clones here, not all; method: immunoSEQ multiplex PCR. The sample contains approximately 39,000 clones, around 85% of which appear only once. The material sequenced was CD4+ T cells from blood buffy coats. The receptors derive from a human donor in good health. Each CDR3 is given with its conserved first and last residue. D genes are given only for firm matches. Rows give clone size only sometimes, using once, few, many, or a class for an expanded clone.

V gene	D gene	clone size	J gene	CDR3 protein	CDR3 DNA
TRBV9	.	.	TRBJ1-2	CASSPPNYGYTF	TGTGCCAGCAGCCCCCCTAACTATGGCTACACCTTC
TRBV7-8	TRBD1	.	TRBJ2-7	CASSLTQGDNYEQYF	TGTGCCAGCAGCTTAACACAGGGGGATAACTACGAGCAGTACTTC
TRBV7-2	.	once	TRBJ2-5	CASSLRQGGGETQYF	TGTGCCAGCAGCTTAAGGCAGGGAGGAGGCGAGACCCAGTACTTC
TRBV5-6	TRBD1	.	TRBJ1-4	CASSGWQGAGEKLFF	TGTGCCAGCAGCGGCTGGCAGGGGGCAGGGGAAAAACTGTTTTTT
TRBV7-9	.	.	TRBJ2-7	CASSLQPYEQYF	TGTGCCAGCAGCTTACAACCCTACGAGCAGTACTTC
TRBV7-2	.	.	TRBJ1-6	CASSLWNSPLHF	TGTGCCAGCAGCTTATGGAATTCACCCCTCCACTTT
TRBV7-8	.	.	TRBJ1-4	CASSTSRGREKLFF	TGTGCCAGCAGCACCTCGAGGGGGAGGGAAAAACTGTTTTTT
TRBV7-9	.	.	TRBJ2-7	CASSPGLRGEQYF	TGTGCCAGCAGCCCGGGACTCAGGGGCGAGCAGTACTTC
TRBV5-1	.	few	TRBJ1-4	CASSPVGNEKLFF	TGCGCCAGCTCCCCGGTGGGTAATGAAAAACTGTTTTTT
TRBV7-2	TRBD1	.	TRBJ1-2	CASSLVAGGSGYGYTF	TGTGCCAGCAGCTTAGTAGCAGGGGGATCGGGCTATGGCTACACCTTC
TRBV14	TRBD1	once	TRBJ1-3	CASSLRPATTGRPAGNTIYF	TGTGCCAGCAGCCTACGGCCAGCGACGACAGGGCGGCCAGCCGGAAACACCATATATTTT
TRBV10-1	.	.	TRBJ1-3	CASSQGPSGNTIYF	TGCGCCAGCAGTCAAGGGCCATCTGGAAACACCATATATTTT
TRBV5-4	TRBD2	.	TRBJ2-1	CASSLPGARGGLRHNEQFF	TGTGCCAGCAGCTTGCCTGGGGCCCGGGGGGGGCTCAGGCACAATGAGCAGTTCTTC
TRBV7-6	.	.	TRBJ2-3	CASTGGRGHTDTQYF	TGTGCCAGCACCGGGGGGCGGGGGCACACAGATACGCAGTATTTT
TRBV7-3	.	.	TRBJ2-7	CASSPGTHYEQYF	TGTGCCAGCAGCCCCGGGACTCACTACGAGCAGTACTTC
TRBV11-3	.	.	TRBJ1-4	CASSGSQGKGEKLFF	TGTGCCAGCAGCGGATCACAGGGAAAGGGTGAAAAACTGTTTTTT
TRBV9	.	.	TRBJ2-5	CASSLLDTGAGTQYF	TGTGCCAGCAGCCTTTTAGATACGGGGGCGGGGACCCAGTACTTC
TRBV9	.	.	TRBJ2-2	CASSQRGLTGELFF	TGTGCCAGCAGCCAAAGGGGACTCACCGGGGAGCTGTTTTTT
TRBV7-6	TRBD2	.	TRBJ2-3	CASSLRPTSGVSTDTQYF	TGTGCCAGCAGCCTCCGCCCGACTAGCGGGGTGAGCACAGATACGCAGTATTTT
TRBV9	.	.	TRBJ1-4	CASSVGPEGNEKLFF	TGTGCCAGCAGCGTAGGCCCGGAAGGTAATGAAAAACTGTTTTTT
TRBV25-1	TRBD1	.	TRBJ1-5	CASSAGQGSQPQHF	TGTGCCAGCAGTGCCGGACAGGGGAGCCAGCCCCAGCATTTT
TRBV6-4	.	.	TRBJ1-2	CASSQAYGYTF	TGTGCCAGCAGTCAGGCCTATGGCTACACCTTC
TRBV19	.	.	TRBJ2-5	CASKPGRQETQYF	TGTGCCAGTAAGCCCGGGCGGCAAGAGACCCAGTACTTC
TRBV7-2	.	.	TRBJ2-7	CASSGGTHKYEQYF	TGTGCCAGCAGCGGGGGGACTCATAAATACGAGCAGTACTTC
TRBV5-4	.	.	TRBJ2-3	CASSPPLGTQYF	TGTGCCAGCAGCCCCCCCCTCGGTACGCAGTATTTT
TRBV19	TRBD1	few	TRBJ1-1	CASSIQGAYTEAFF	TGTGCCAGTAGTATTCAGGGGGCTTACACTGAAGCTTTCTTT
TRBV5-1	.	.	TRBJ2-3	CASSSGRTTDTQYF	TGCGCCAGCAGCTCGGGCAGGACCACAGATACGCAGTATTTT
TRBV18	TRBD1	once	TRBJ1-3	CASSPRQGATGNTIYF	TGTGCCAGCTCACCACGCCAGGGGGCGACTGGAAACACCATATATTTT
TRBV18	TRBD2	.	TRBJ2-3	CASSPLSSGVADTQYF	TGTGCCAGCTCACCTCTTTCTAGCGGGGTCGCAGATACGCAGTATTTT
TRBV6-1	.	few	TRBJ2-2	CASSETLANTGELFF	TGTGCCAGCAGCGAAACATTAGCGAACACCGGGGAGCTGTTTTTT
TRBV28	TRBD2	.	TRBJ2-1	CASSFQAGKTNEQFF	TGTGCCAGCAGTTTTCAAGCGGGAAAAACGAATGAGCAGTTCTTC
TRBV11-2	.	.	TRBJ2-7	CASSLRQGTLEQYF	TGTGCCAGCAGCCTGAGGCAGGGGACACTCGAGCAGTACTTC
TRBV7-2	.	once	TRBJ2-7	CASSFGGSYEQYF	TGTGCCAGCAGCTTCGGGGGCTCCTACGAGCAGTACTTC
TRBV5-1	.	.	TRBJ2-5	CASSLVTGAIQETQYF	TGCGCCAGCAGCTTGGTAACGGGGGCGATCCAAGAGACCCAGTACTTC
TRBV10-2	.	.	TRBJ2-1	CASSGPNEQFF	TGCGCCAGCAGTGGGCCCAATGAGCAGTTCTTC
TRBV7-3	.	.	TRBJ1-1	CASKPVGGREAFF	TGTGCCAGCAAACCGGTGGGAGGGAGGGAAGCTTTCTTT
TRBV10-2	TRBD1	.	TRBJ1-2	CASSAWGQGNGYTF	TGCGCCAGCAGTGCCTGGGGACAGGGGAATGGCTACACCTTC
TRBV11-3	.	.	TRBJ2-7	CASTHESGNYEQYF	TGTGCCAGCACACATGAAAGCGGTAACTACGAGCAGTACTTC
TRBV7-2	TRBD1	.	TRBJ1-4	CASSPFAGQIKLFF	TGTGCCAGCAGCCCGTTTGCGGGACAGATAAAACTGTTTTTT
TRBV7-2	.	.	TRBJ1-2	CASSFPGGVNYGYTF	TGTGCCAGCAGCTTCCCGGGGGGGGTAAACTATGGCTACACCTTC
TRBV5-1	.	.	TRBJ2-1	CASSPSAGSSYNEQFF	TGCGCCAGCAGCCCCAGTGCAGGGAGCTCCTACAATGAGCAGTTCTTC
TRBV30	.	.	TRBJ1-3	CALERGRIRTNTIYF	TGTGCCCTGGAACGCGGCAGAATTCGGACAAACACCATATATTTT
TRBV2	.	.	TRBJ1-5	CASRTQTEFNQPQHF	TGTGCCAGCCGCACCCAAACAGAATTTAATCAGCCCCAGCATTTT
TRBV4-1	.	few	TRBJ1-4	CASSQEMVATNEKLFF	TGCGCCAGCAGCCAAGAGATGGTTGCAACTAATGAAAAACTGTTTTTT
TRBV18	.	.	TRBJ1-4	CASSLTTGGNEKLFF	TGTGCCAGCTCACTAACGACAGGCGGTAATGAAAAACTGTTTTTT
TRBV27	.	.	TRBJ2-3	CASSLYGFTDTQYF	TGTGCCAGCAGTTTATATGGGTTCACAGATACGCAGTATTTT
TRBV13	TRBD1	.	TRBJ1-6	CASRRGTGNSPLHF	TGTGCCAGCAGGCGCGGGACAGGGAATTCACCCCTCCACTTT
TRBV30	.	.	TRBJ2-1	CAWSVRVHNEQFF	TGTGCCTGGAGTGTACGGGTACACAATGAGCAGTTCTTC
TRBV9	TRBD2	.	TRBJ2-1	CASSVDGRGYSYNEQFF	TGTGCCAGCAGCGTAGACGGGAGGGGATACTCCTACAATGAGCAGTTCTTC
TRBV27	TRBD1	.	TRBJ2-7	CASSLQRIGIPGQGSYEQYF	TGTGCCAGCAGTTTGCAAAGAATTGGCATTCCGGGACAGGGCTCCTACGAGCAGTACTTC
TRBV5-5	TRBD2	.	TRBJ2-3	CASSLRIASGGDTQYF	TGTGCCAGCAGCTTGAGGATAGCTAGCGGGGGAGATACGCAGTATTTT
TRBV7-6	TRBD1	.	TRBJ1-4	CASSERQGVGLEKLFF	TGTGCCAGCAGCGAGAGACAGGGCGTGGGTCTTGAAAAACTGTTTTTT
TRBV27	TRBD2	once	TRBJ2-7	CASSLSSGRPFYEQYF	TGTGCCAGCAGCTTATCTAGCGGGAGGCCTTTCTACGAGCAGTACTTC
TRBV6-1	.	.	TRBJ1-5	CASSEVKSNNQPQHF	TGTGCCAGCAGTGAAGTAAAATCAAACAATCAGCCCCAGCATTTT
TRBV5-4	.	.	TRBJ2-2	CASSAEGLVGTGELFF	TGTGCCAGCAGCGCGGAGGGTCTAGTCGGCACCGGGGAGCTGTTTTTT
TRBV6-6	.	.	TRBJ2-3	CASSYSFGPTDTQYF	TGTGCCAGCAGTTACTCTTTCGGACCCACAGATACGCAGTATTTT
TRBV9	.	.	TRBJ1-3	CASSAYREVGNTIYF	TGTGCCAGCAGCGCTTACAGGGAAGTGGGAAACACCATATATTTT
TRBV5-1	.	.	TRBJ2-6	CASSLDPAGRSGANVLTF	TGCGCCAGCAGCTTGGATCCAGCCGGCCGCTCTGGGGCCAACGTCCTGACTTTC
TRBV28	TRBD1	.	TRBJ1-4	CASSSGQGNEKLFF	TGTGCCAGCAGTTCTGGACAGGGTAATGAAAAACTGTTTTTT
TRBV2	TRBD1	.	TRBJ1-1	CASSGQGARNTEAFF	TGTGCCAGCAGTGGACAGGGAGCCCGGAACACTGAAGCTTTCTTT